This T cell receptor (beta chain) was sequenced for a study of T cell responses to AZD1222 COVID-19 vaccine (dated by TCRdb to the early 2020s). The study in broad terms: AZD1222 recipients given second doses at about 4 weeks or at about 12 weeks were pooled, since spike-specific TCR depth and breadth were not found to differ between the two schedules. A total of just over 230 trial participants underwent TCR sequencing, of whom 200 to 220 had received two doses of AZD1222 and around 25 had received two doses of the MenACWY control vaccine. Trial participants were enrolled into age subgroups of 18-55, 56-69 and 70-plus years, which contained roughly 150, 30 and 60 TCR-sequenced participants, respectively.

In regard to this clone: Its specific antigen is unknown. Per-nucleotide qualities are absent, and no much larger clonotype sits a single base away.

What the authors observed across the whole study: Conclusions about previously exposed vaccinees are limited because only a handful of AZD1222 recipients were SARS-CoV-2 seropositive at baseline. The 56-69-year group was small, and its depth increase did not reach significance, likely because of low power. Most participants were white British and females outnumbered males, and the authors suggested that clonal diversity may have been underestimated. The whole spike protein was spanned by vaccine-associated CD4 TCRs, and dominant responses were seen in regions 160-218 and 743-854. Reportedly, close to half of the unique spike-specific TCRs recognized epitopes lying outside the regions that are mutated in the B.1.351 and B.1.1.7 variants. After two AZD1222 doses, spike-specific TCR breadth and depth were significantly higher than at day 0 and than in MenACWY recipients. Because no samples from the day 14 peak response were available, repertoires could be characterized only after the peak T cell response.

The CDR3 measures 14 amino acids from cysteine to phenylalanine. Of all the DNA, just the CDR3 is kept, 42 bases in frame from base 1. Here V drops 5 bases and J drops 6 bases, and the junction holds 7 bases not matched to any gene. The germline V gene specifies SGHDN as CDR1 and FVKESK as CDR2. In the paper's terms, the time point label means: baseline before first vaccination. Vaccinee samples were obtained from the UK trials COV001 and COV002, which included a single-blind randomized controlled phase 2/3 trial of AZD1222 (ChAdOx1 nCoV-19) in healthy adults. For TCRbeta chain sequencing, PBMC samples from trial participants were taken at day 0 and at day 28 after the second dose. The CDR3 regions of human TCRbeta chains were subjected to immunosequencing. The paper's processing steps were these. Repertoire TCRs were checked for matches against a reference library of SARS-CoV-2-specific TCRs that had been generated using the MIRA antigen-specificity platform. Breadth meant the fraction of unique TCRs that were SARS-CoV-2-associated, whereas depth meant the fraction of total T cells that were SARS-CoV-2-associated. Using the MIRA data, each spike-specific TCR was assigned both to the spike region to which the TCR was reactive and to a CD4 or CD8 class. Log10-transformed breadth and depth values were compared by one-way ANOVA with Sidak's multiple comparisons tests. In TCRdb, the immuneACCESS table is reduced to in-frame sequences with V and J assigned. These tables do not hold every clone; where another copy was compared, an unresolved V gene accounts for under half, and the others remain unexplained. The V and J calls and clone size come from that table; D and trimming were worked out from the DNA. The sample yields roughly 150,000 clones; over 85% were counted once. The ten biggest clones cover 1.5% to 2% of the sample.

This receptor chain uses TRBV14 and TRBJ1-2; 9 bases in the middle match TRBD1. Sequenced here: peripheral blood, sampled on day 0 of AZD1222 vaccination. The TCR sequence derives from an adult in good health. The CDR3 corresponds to CASSGRDRVDGYTF. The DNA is TGTGCCAGCAGCGGCCGGGACAGGGTGGATGGCTACACCTTC.